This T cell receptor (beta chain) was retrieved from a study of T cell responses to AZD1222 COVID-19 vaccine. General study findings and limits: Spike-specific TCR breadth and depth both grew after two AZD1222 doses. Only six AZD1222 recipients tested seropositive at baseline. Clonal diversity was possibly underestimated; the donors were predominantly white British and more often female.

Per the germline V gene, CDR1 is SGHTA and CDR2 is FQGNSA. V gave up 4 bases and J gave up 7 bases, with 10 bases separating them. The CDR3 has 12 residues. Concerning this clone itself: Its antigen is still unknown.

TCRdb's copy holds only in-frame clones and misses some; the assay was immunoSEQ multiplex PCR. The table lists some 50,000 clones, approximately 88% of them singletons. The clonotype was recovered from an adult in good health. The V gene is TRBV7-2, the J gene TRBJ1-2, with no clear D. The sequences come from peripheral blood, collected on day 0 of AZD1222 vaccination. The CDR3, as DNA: TGTGCCAGCAGCTCGGAGGTTCGTGGCTACACCTTC. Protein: CASSSEVRGYTF.